Shown below are 14 T cell receptor beta chains from a single sample sequenced in a study of blood T cell repertoires in COVID-19. Sequencing used immunoSEQ multiplex PCR; TCRdb keeps in-frame clones, though not all of them. This sample has 200,000 to 300,000 clones, with 80% to 85% found just once. Source material: peripheral blood. Receptor source: a man between 60 and 70 years old with acute or convalescent COVID-19.

This clone was seen once. V and J are TRBV5-1 and TRBJ2-1, with 10 bases that match TRBD2. This CDR3 region has 20 residues. CDR1 is SGHRS and CDR2 is YFSETQ in the germline V gene. The ends lost 3 bases at V and 1 base at J; junction bases unmatched: 16. CDR3 DNA: TGCGCCAGCAGCTCCCTTCGGTCCCTAGCGGGAGTAGGTTCCTACAATGAGCAGTTCTTC. It yields the protein CASSSLRSLAGVGSYNEQFF.

As concerns this clone: Relative to the germline gene, one junction end is altered; a read error may explain this. The chain couples TRBV9 to TRBJ2-3, with 9 positions matching TRBD2. Germline loops: CDR1 SGDLS, CDR2 YYNGEE. The CDR3 covers 19 residues. The CDR3 protein is CASSVGRGSGSGSTNTQYF. Here the CDR3 DNA reads TGTGCCAGCAGCGTAGGAAGAGGGTCGGGTAGCGGGAGCACAAATACGCAGTATTTT.

The rearrangement uses TRBV21-1 and TRBJ2-4; the table's D call, TRBD2, has no DNA check behind it. TRBV21-1 is a documented pseudogene. This CDR3 spans 13 amino acids. CDR3 nucleotide sequence: TGTGCCAGCCGAGAGTTAGCCAAAAACATTCAGTACTTC. Translated, it gives CASRELAKNIQYF.

J is TRBJ2-1 and V is TRBV4-3; 11 bases line up with TRBD2. J gave up 3 bases and V 0 bases, and 10 bases lay outside the gene matches. The CDR3 loop spans 19 amino acids. CDR1 and CDR2 from the germline V gene are LGHNA and YSLEER. The CDR3 DNA follows: TGCGCCAGCAGCCAAGAAACAGCCGGACTAGCGGGTAGCTACAATGAGCAGTTCTTC. This codes for CASSQETAGLAGSYNEQFF.

This chain links TRBV20-1 with TRBJ2-7; D might be TRBD2 (6 bases). CDR3 length: 11 amino acids. Germline CDR1 and CDR2: DFQATT and SNEGSKA (reference sequence). Trimming removed 6 bases from V and 6 bases from J, with 12 bases in between. The CDR3, as DNA: TGCAGTGCCAAAGGAGGGTTCGAGCAGTACTTC. Its protein is CSAKGGFEQYF.

J is TRBJ1-1 and V is TRBV9; possible D gene TRBD1, 6 bases. Trimming took 4 bases from V and 1 from J, leaving 14 bases between them. Germline CDR1 reads SGDLS; CDR2 reads YYNGEE. The CDR3 has 15 amino acids. This chain's CDR3 is CASSLTTGTNTEAFF. The CDR3 DNA is TGTGCCAGCAGCCTAACTACAGGGACGAACACTGAAGCTTTCTTT.

This clone has only a few counts. This sequence joins TRBV28 and TRBJ1-5; TRBD1 is a possible D gene (5 bases). The CDR3 consists of 19 residues. Germline V gene data show CDR1 as MDHEN and CDR2 as SYDVKM. V was cut by 3 bases and J by 0 bases, with 21 bases left in between. Written as DNA, the CDR3 is TGTGCCAGCAGTTTTGTCGGATTGGGCAGGGCCCTTAGCAATCAGCCCCAGCATTTT. Translated, it gives CASSFVGLGRALSNQPQHF.

This clone was seen only once. The gene calls are TRBV10-3 and TRBJ2-1; 7 bases fit TRBD1. Germline V gene lookup returns CDR1 ENHRY and CDR2 SYGVKD. Trimming took 5 bases from V and 6 from J; bases not matched to a gene: 10. The CDR3 covers 15 residues. CDR3 in DNA: TGTGCCATCAGTTCCGGGACAGCCGCGGGCAATGAGCAGTTCTTC. Translated, it gives CAISSGTAAGNEQFF.

The V call is TRBV11-2, the J call TRBJ1-4, with a possible D match to TRBD1 (6 bases). CDR1 and CDR2 (germline): SGHAT, FQNNGV. V was cut by 5 bases and J by 6 bases, with 19 bases left in between. The CDR3 has 16 residues. The CDR3 here is CASSPRARTGYEKLFF. The CDR3 nucleotides read TGTGCCAGCAGCCCTAGGGCCCGCACAGGGTATGAAAAACTGTTTTTT.

The chain joins TRBV3-1 (or the pseudogene TRBV3-2) to TRBJ2-7, with a weak D call TRBD1 (6 bases). Trimming stripped 6 bases from V and 9 bases from J, with 18 bases between. Germline V gives CDR1 LGHDT, CDR2 YNNKEL (reference sequence). The length of the CDR3 is 13 residues. CDR3 DNA: TGTGCCAGCAGGTCCGGGACAAGGGGCGGGCAGTACTTC. The encoded protein is CASRSGTRGGQYF.

The CDR3: CASSSPGTGPLNGYTF. Written as DNA, the CDR3 is TGTGCCAGTAGTAGCCCCGGGACAGGGCCCCTCAATGGCTACACCTTC. This chain links TRBV19 with TRBJ1-2; 9 nucleotides agree with TRBD1. This CDR3 region has 16 residues. The germline gives CDR1 LNHDA, CDR2 SQIVND (reference sequence). The V and J ends lost 4 bases and 6 bases, in that order; junction bases with no gene match: 12.

This chain links TRBV4-2 with TRBJ2-7, with TRBD1 matching 8 bases. Trimming at V came to 4 bases and at J to 2 bases, leaving 10 bases not matched to a gene. Looked up from germline, CDR1 is LGHNA and CDR2 is YNFKEQ. The CDR3 is made up of 16 amino acids. For the CDR3, the DNA is TGTGCCAGCAGCCGAACGGAAGGACAGGGTACCTACGAGCAGTACTTC. Encoded protein: CASSRTEGQGTYEQYF.

This clone was detected a few times. The V gene is TRBV10-3, the J gene TRBJ1-1; D perhaps matches TRBD1 (6 bases). The CDR3 loop spans 13 amino acids. V lost 6 bases to trimming and J lost 3 bases, with 11 bases between them. The germline gives CDR1 ENHRY, CDR2 SYGVKD. The CDR3: CAIRVQGDTEAFF. For the CDR3, the DNA is TGTGCCATCAGAGTACAGGGAGACACTGAAGCTTTCTTT.

The CDR3 DNA reads TGTGCCAGCAGCTTCGACAGAAGCTACACCTTC. It yields the protein CASSFDRSYTF. V is TRBV7-9 and J is TRBJ1-2; D is possibly TRBD1 (5 bases). V lost 3 bases to trimming and J lost 9 bases, with 8 bases between them. Germline CDR1 is SEHNR and CDR2 is FQNEAQ (reference sequence). The CDR3 is 11 residues long.